This T cell receptor beta chain emerged from a study of cytomegalovirus exposure and HLA in healthy donors. Notes on the study in general: It was found in a later analysis that first-cohort TCR clusters tended to co-occur in the 100 to 150 validation repertoires.

Sequencing was performed with immunoSEQ multiplex PCR; in TCRdb, only in-frame clones are kept and a portion is missing. The sample has a few hundred thousand clones, roughly 85% seen once. The CDR3 consists of 15 residues. Germline CDR1 reads MDHEN; CDR2 reads SYDVKM. The V gene lost 4 bases and the J gene lost 2 bases, with 14 bases spanning the gap. In the case of this clone: Its antigen is as yet unknown.

This clonotype was obtained from a woman in her late teens or twenties in good health and CMV-seronegative. The chain couples TRBV28 to TRBJ1-2; D unclear. Input material: PBMCs. The CDR3 DNA reads TGTGCCAGCAGTTACGAAAGGGAGCCCAACTATGGCTACACCTTC. Protein product: CASSYEREPNYGYTF.